These 28 T cell receptor beta chains originate from one sample sequenced in a study of cytomegalovirus exposure and HLA in healthy donors. Primers included in the PCR were 60 Vbeta and 13 Jbeta primers. Measured with immunoSEQ multiplex PCR; TCRdb has only the in-frame clones, and not every one. Of around 120,000 clones in the sample, around four fifths are singletons; the top ten hold 0.95% to 1.5%. Sample: PBMCs. The receptors derive from a boy aged 5-17 years in good health and CMV-seronegative.

In nucleotides, the CDR3 is TGTGCCAGCAGCCCCCCAAAACCGGGGGGCTTTTACGAGCAGTACTTC. It codes for CASSPPKPGGFYEQYF. The chain recombines TRBV11-3 with TRBJ2-7, with D possibly being TRBD2 (7 bases). Germline CDR1 and CDR2: SGHNT and YENEEA. V lost 5 bases to trimming and J lost 4 bases, with 21 bases between them. CDR3 size: 16 residues.

CDR3 sequence: CSVIDRGMRTDTQYF. The DNA of the CDR3 is TGCAGCGTTATAGACAGGGGGATGAGGACAGATACGCAGTATTTT. The chain employs TRBV29-1 and TRBJ2-3, with 9 bases matching TRBD1. Trimming took 5 bases from V and 3 from J; bases not matched to a gene: 9. Per germline, CDR1 SQVTM and CDR2 ANQGSEA. CDR3 length: 15 amino acids.

The table lists this clone with a count of one. The chain couples TRBV14 to TRBJ1-1; D is unresolved. The germline CDR1 and CDR2 sequences are SGHDN and FVKESK. The V end lost 4 bases, the J end lost 0 bases, and 6 bases lay between the germline ends. The CDR3 length is 13 residues. The CDR3 sequence: CASSRALNTEAFF. CDR3 sequence (DNA): TGTGCCAGCAGCCGAGCGTTGAACACTGAAGCTTTCTTT.

This clone was detected once. The gene calls are TRBV6-6 and TRBJ1-1; maybe TRBD1 (6 bases). The CDR3 consists of 14 residues. Trimming shortened V by 7 bases and J by 4 bases, and 16 bases separated the two germline ends. Germline lookup yields CDR1 MNHNY and CDR2 SVGAGI (reference sequence). CDR3 residues: CASKTGGAGTEAFF. Here the CDR3 DNA reads TGTGCCAGCAAGACTGGGGGGGCGGGCACTGAAGCTTTCTTT.

J is TRBJ2-1 and V is TRBV30; TRBD2 aligns across 12 bases. There are 16 residues in the CDR3. Germline assignment: CDR1 GTSNPN and CDR2 SVGIG (reference sequence). With V trimmed by 1 base and J by 4 bases, 5 bases remained unmatched. The CDR3 nucleotides are TGTGCCTGGAGTGGGAGGACTAGCGGGACTTACAATGAGCAGTTCTTC. It yields the protein CAWSGRTSGTYNEQFF.

This sequence joins TRBV5-1 and TRBJ2-7; tentatively, D is TRBD2 (6 bases). V was cut by 3 bases and J by 5 bases, with 15 bases left in between. The CDR3 spans 14 residues. In germline, CDR1 is SGHRS, CDR2 YFSETQ. CDR3 in amino acids: CASSSPSGRHEQYF. In DNA form, the CDR3 reads TGCGCCAGCAGCTCCCCTTCAGGGAGGCACGAGCAGTACTTC.

The chain joins TRBV5-6 to TRBJ2-1; possible D gene TRBD1, 6 bases. This CDR3 comprises 15 residues. V lost 3 bases, J lost 1 base, and 11 bases lay in between. From germline, CDR1 is SGHDT and CDR2 YYEEEE. The CDR3 sequence: CASSWGLGSYNEQFF. The DNA of the CDR3 is TGTGCCAGCAGCTGGGGGCTAGGGTCCTACAATGAGCAGTTCTTC.

The chain's CDR3 is CASSPTRGTEAFF. The CDR3 bases are TGTGCCAGCAGCCCCACGAGAGGCACTGAAGCTTTCTTT. The genes are TRBV6-5 and TRBJ1-1, with D uncertain. Germline CDR1 is MNHEY and CDR2 is SVGAGI. The CDR3 is 13 amino acids. Trimming cost V 6 bases and J 4 bases, with 12 bases left between them.

This rearrangement joins TRBV7-9 to TRBJ2-2; a weak D match, TRBD1 (5 bases). The V end lost 4 bases, the J end lost 6 bases, and 12 bases lay between the germline ends. CDR3 length: 14 residues. From germline, CDR1 is SEHNR and CDR2 FQNEAQ (reference sequence). Written as DNA, the CDR3 is TGTGCCAGCAGCTCCCATGGGGCTGCCGGGGAGCTGTTTTTT. Its translation: CASSSHGAAGELFF. The complete variable domain, with remaining parts taken from reference TRBV7-9 and TRBJ2-2, reads DTGVSQNPRHKITKRGQNVTFRCDPISEHNRLYWYRQTLGQGPEFLTYFQNEAQLEKSRLLSDRFSAERPKGSFSTLEIQRTEQGDSAMYLCASSSHGAAGELFFGEGSRLTVL.

V usage is TRBV25-1 and J usage is TRBJ2-1; D uncertain. The V and J ends lost 2 bases and 10 bases respectively, with 9 bases between them. This CDR3 is 12 amino acids long. Germline V lookup: CDR1 MGHDK, CDR2 SYGVNS. The CDR3 sequence is CASSEASEEQFF. The CDR3 DNA reads as TGTGCCAGCAGTGAAGCATCGGAGGAGCAGTTCTTC.

The V and J genes are TRBV2 and TRBJ2-5, with D tentatively TRBD2 (6 bases). The germline gives CDR1 SNHLY, CDR2 FYNNEI. The CDR3 is made up of 11 amino acids. V dropped 6 bases and J dropped 7 bases, with 9 bases sitting between them. The CDR3 DNA sequence: TGTGCCAGCAGCGGGAGAGTGACCCAGTACTTC. Protein: CASSGRVTQYF.

As DNA, the CDR3 is TGTGCCTGGAGTATCACAGGGGGGGTGGGCAATGAGCAGTTCTTC. Amino acid sequence: CAWSITGGVGNEQFF. The chain uses TRBV30 and TRBJ2-1, with D perhaps TRBD1 (8 bases). Per the germline V gene, CDR1 is GTSNPN and CDR2 is SVGIG (reference sequence). This CDR3 region has 15 residues. Trimming took off 2 bases at V and 6 bases at J, with 17 bases between the two ends.

The chain employs TRBV29-1 and TRBJ2-5, with TRBD1 as a possible D gene (6 bases). The CDR3 covers 13 residues. Germline assignment: CDR1 SQVTM and CDR2 ANQGSEA. Deletions cut 3 bases from V and 0 bases from J, with 8 bases between. CDR3 region: CSVEGAYQETQYF. In DNA form, the CDR3 reads TGCAGCGTTGAGGGGGCGTACCAAGAGACCCAGTACTTC.

The CDR3 spells CASSLSGQYNEKLFF. DNA of the CDR3: TGTGCCAGCAGCTTAAGCGGGCAGTATAATGAAAAACTGTTTTTT. The V call is TRBV7-8, the J call TRBJ1-4; no clear D. Germline CDR1 reads SGHVS; CDR2 reads FQNEAQ. The CDR3 is 15 amino acids. V shed 2 bases and J shed 4 bases, with 11 bases lying between them.

The rearrangement uses TRBV6-5 and TRBJ1-1; D not certain. This CDR3 has 13 residues. From germline, CDR1 is MNHEY and CDR2 SVGAGI. V was trimmed by 2 bases and J by 4 bases, leaving 8 bases between them. CDR3 residues: CASSYGQTTEAFF. The CDR3 region has the DNA TGTGCCAGCAGTTACGGGCAGACCACTGAAGCTTTCTTT.

This clone was found a few times. The chain couples TRBV9 to TRBJ2-7, with 10 bases identical to TRBD2. The junction had 3 bases not matched to a gene; V was cut back by 0 bases and J by 3 bases. Per germline, CDR1 SGDLS and CDR2 YYNGEE. This CDR3 has 15 amino acids. For the CDR3, the DNA is TGTGCCAGCAGCGTAGTGGCTAGCGGGGGCTACGAGCAGTACTTC. This codes for CASSVVASGGYEQYF. Based on the CDR3 plus reference TRBV9 and TRBJ2-7, the full variable domain is DSGVTQTPKHLITATGQRVTLRCSPRSGDLSVYWYQQSLDQGLQFLIQYYNGEERAKGNILERFSAQQFPDLHSELNLSSLELGDSALYFCASSVVASGGYEQYFGPGTRLTVT.

The chain recombines TRBV11-2 with TRBJ2-1; perhaps TRBD2 as D (6 bases). The length of the CDR3 is 16 residues. Germline CDR1 reads SGHAT; CDR2 reads FQNNGV. The ends were cut back, 5 bases at V and 9 bases at J, with 23 bases in the middle. CDR3 sequence (DNA): TGTGCCAGCAGCCTCCCTCAAGCGGGCGTTGGTAGTGAGCAGTTCTTC. Translating it yields CASSLPQAGVGSEQFF.

V usage is TRBV27 and J usage is TRBJ2-5; tentative D call: TRBD2 (7 bases). V gave up 3 bases and J gave up 1 base, with 18 bases separating them. CDR1 and CDR2 from the germline V gene are MNHEY and SMNVEV (reference sequence). The CDR3 loop spans 17 amino acids. The CDR3 bases are TGTGCCAGCAGTTTTCGCCGGGGGGCTAGCGGCCAAGAGACCCAGTACTTC. Its protein product is CASSFRRGASGQETQYF.

This clone appeared a single time. The chain uses TRBV30 and TRBJ1-5; D gene uncertain. In germline, CDR1 is GTSNPN, CDR2 SVGIG (reference sequence). V was shortened by 2 bases and J by 7 bases, with 12 bases between the two germline ends. This CDR3 is built from 13 residues. The CDR3 sequence: CAWSMEGGQPQHF. The CDR3 region has the DNA TGTGCCTGGAGTATGGAGGGCGGCCAGCCCCAGCATTTT.

The chain carries TRBV19 and TRBJ2-7, with 7 bases matching TRBD2. The CDR3 extends over 16 amino acids. Germline V gives CDR1 LNHDA, CDR2 SQIVND (reference sequence). Germline trimming cut 4 bases from V and 1 base from J; bases unmatched to any gene: 10. CDR3 sequence reads: CASSNPGTGGSYEQYF. In nucleotides, the CDR3 is TGTGCCAGTAGTAACCCCGGGACGGGGGGATCCTACGAGCAGTACTTC.

The V and J genes are TRBV30 and TRBJ2-7; TRBD2 might be the D (7 bases). Germline V gene data show CDR1 as GTSNPN and CDR2 as SVGIG (reference sequence). The CDR3 contains 16 residues. Trimming stripped 4 bases from V and 3 bases from J, with 22 bases between. The CDR3 loop is CAWTPRGAPSGYEQYF. CDR3 nucleotides: TGTGCCTGGACCCCACGGGGGGCACCGTCGGGCTACGAGCAGTACTTC.

This clone has only a few counts. The V call is TRBV5-6, the J call TRBJ1-1; D uncertain. From germline, CDR1 is SGHDT and CDR2 YYEEEE. V lost 4 bases and J 0 bases, leaving 13 bases between the germline ends. This CDR3 is built from 15 residues. The CDR3 region has the DNA TGTGCCAGCAGCCAAAGAGGAGGGATGAACACTGAAGCTTTCTTT. It yields the protein CASSQRGGMNTEAFF. The variable domain in full, with the rest retrieved from reference TRBV5-6 and TRBJ1-1, is DAGVTQSPTHLIKTRGQQVTLRCSPKSGHDTVSWYQQALGQGPQFIFQYYEEEERQRGNFPDRFSGHQFPNYSSELNVNALLLGDSALYLCASSQRGGMNTEAFFGQGTRLTVV.

The CDR3 region has the DNA TGTGCCAGCAGCCTTAGTAGCGGGAGCAGAGAGACCCAGTACTTC. Encoded protein: CASSLSSGSRETQYF. The V gene is TRBV9, the J gene TRBJ2-5; 9 nucleotides line up with TRBD2. In germline, CDR1 is SGDLS, CDR2 YYNGEE. There are 15 residues in the CDR3. V shed 4 bases and J 4 bases; nucleotides not matched to a gene: 8. Full variable domain (outside the CDR3, taken from reference TRBV9 and TRBJ2-5): DSGVTQTPKHLITATGQRVTLRCSPRSGDLSVYWYQQSLDQGLQFLIQYYNGEERAKGNILERFSAQQFPDLHSELNLSSLELGDSALYFCASSLSSGSRETQYFGPGTRLLVL.

V is TRBV5-1 and J is TRBJ2-2, with D tentatively TRBD1 (5 bases). CDR1 SGHRS and CDR2 YFSETQ come from the germline V gene. The CDR3 loop spans 16 amino acids. V was pared by 0 bases and J by 3 bases, with 12 bases between. The CDR3 is CASSLAPGMDTGELFF. The CDR3 bases are TGCGCCAGCAGCTTGGCCCCAGGGATGGACACCGGGGAGCTGTTTTTT.

The chain recombines TRBV4-2 with TRBJ2-3; D is uncertain. CDR1 and CDR2 from the germline V gene are LGHNA and YNFKEQ. V lost 1 base and J lost 4, with 9 bases in between. This CDR3 has 14 residues. The CDR3 DNA reads TGTGCCAGCAGCCAAGCCGGGTTCCCAGATACGCAGTATTTT. It is translated as CASSQAGFPDTQYF.

The chain is built from TRBV19 and TRBJ1-2; D gene ambiguous. CDR3 size: 16 residues. Germline lookup yields CDR1 LNHDA and CDR2 SQIVND (reference sequence). V shed 0 bases and J shed 0 bases, with 11 bases lying between them. The CDR3 sequence: CASSIDLPGSNYGYTF. CDR3 DNA sequence: TGTGCCAGTAGTATAGATTTACCGGGTTCTAACTATGGCTACACCTTC.

The chain has TRBV4-2 and TRBJ2-5; TRBD2 agrees at 8 bases. The CDR3 sequence is 17 residues long. From germline, CDR1 is LGHNA and CDR2 YNFKEQ. V trimming: 0 bases; J trimming: 5 bases; junction bases outside the gene matches: 11. CDR3 coding DNA: TGTGCCAGCAGCCAAGATGCTAGCGGGTTCCAACGGGAGACCCAGTACTTC. Residues: CASSQDASGFQRETQYF.

A few counts support this clone. The rearrangement joins TRBV2 to TRBJ2-4, with a possible D match to TRBD2 (6 bases). CDR1 and CDR2 from the germline V gene are SNHLY and FYNNEI. CDR3 size: 15 residues. V was clipped by 1 base and J by 3 bases, with 10 bases between them. The DNA of the CDR3 is TGTGCCAGCAGTGAAGGTTGGGGAGGCAAAAACATTCAGTACTTC. As protein: CASSEGWGGKNIQYF.